The clone carrying this T cell receptor (beta chain) was counted many times. The antigen is unknown. TCR beta CDR3 amplification used RNA transcripts. Second-round multiplex PCR followed a first-round RT-PCR using HTBI primers. TCRdb reprocessed the multiplex PCR reads via MiXCR and lists one record per CDR3 protein. The sample contains hundreds of thousands of distinct CDR3 sequences, 20% to 25% of which appear only once. The data stem from a study of Graves' ophthalmopathy and Graves' hyperthyroidism. The study's findings and limits: With just over 70% sensitivity and 72.22% specificity, the model predicted ophthalmopathy progression.

This CDR3 has 16 residues. Germline CDR1 SGHAT, CDR2 FQDESV (reference sequence). The V and J ends lost 1 base and 7 bases, in that order; junction bases with no gene match: 10. V usage is TRBV11-1 and J usage is TRBJ1-2, with 9 bases aligning to TRBD1. This clonotype originated in a woman between 18 and 29 years old with stable Graves' hyperthyroidism. Some clones in this sample may be carry-over from other donors' samples. The source material was peripheral blood. For the CDR3, the DNA is TGTGCCAGCAGCTTAGATTTGGTTGGGACAGGGTCTGGCTACACCTTC. The encoded protein is CASSLDLVGTGSGYTF.